This T cell receptor beta chain comes out of a study of cytomegalovirus exposure and HLA in healthy donors. The method was immunoSEQ multiplex PCR; TCRdb's version includes in-frame clones alone and lacks a portion of them. The data contain over 200,000 clones, about 86% of them singletons. Points on this clone: Antigen unknown.

Points from the study as a whole: Later, an analysis found that TCR clusters from the first cohort tended to co-occur in the 95 to 150 validation repertoires. According to reports, the classifier identified cytomegalovirus status with high specificity and sensitivity.

There are 16 residues in the CDR3. V lost 2 bases, J lost 2 bases, and 13 bases lay in between. Germline CDR1 MNHNY, CDR2 SVGAGI (reference sequence). The sequenced material came from PBMCs. The chain carries TRBV6-6 and TRBJ1-5; D unresolved. The sequence was obtained from a woman under 30 in good health and CMV-seronegative. The CDR3 nucleotides are TGTGCCAGCAGTTACGTTGGAGAGGAGGGCAATCAGCCCCAGCATTTT. Residues: CASSYVGEEGNQPQHF.